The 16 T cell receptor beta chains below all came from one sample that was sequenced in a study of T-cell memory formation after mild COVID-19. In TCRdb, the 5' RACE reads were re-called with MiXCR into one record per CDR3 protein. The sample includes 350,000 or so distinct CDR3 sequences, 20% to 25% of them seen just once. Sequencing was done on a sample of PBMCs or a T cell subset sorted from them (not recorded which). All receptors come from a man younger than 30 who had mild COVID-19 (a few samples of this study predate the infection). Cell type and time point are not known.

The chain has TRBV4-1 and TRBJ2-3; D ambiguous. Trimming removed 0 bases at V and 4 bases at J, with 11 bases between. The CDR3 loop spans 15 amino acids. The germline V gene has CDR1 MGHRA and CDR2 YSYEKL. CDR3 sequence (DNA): TGCGCCAGCAGCCAAGAGGCTAGGACGGCAGATACGCAGTATTTT. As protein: CASSQEARTADTQYF.

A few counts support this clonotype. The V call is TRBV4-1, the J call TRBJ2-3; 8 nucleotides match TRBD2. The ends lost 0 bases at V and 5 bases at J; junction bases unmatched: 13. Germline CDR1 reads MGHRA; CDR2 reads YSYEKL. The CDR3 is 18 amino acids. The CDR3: CASSQDTSLFGGEDTQYF. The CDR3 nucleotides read TGCGCCAGCAGCCAAGACACGTCCCTCTTCGGGGGGGAAGATACGCAGTATTTT.

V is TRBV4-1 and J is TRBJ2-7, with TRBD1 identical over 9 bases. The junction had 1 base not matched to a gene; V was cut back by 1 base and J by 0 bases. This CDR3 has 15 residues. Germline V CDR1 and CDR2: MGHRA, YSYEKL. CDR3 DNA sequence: TGCGCCAGCAGCCAAGGACAGGGGGGCTCCTACGAGCAGTACTTC. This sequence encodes CASSQGQGGSYEQYF.

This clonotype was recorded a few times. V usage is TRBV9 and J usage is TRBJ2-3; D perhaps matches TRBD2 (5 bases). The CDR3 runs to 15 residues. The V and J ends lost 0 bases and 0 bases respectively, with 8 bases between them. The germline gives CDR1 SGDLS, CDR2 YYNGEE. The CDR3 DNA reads TGTGCCAGCAGCGTAGCGGGGTTGAGCACAGATACGCAGTATTTT. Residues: CASSVAGLSTDTQYF.

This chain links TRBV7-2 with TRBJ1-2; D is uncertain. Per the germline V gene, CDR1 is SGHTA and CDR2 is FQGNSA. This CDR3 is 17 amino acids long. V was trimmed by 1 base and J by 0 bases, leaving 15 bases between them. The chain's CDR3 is CASSLGGSVGANYGYTF. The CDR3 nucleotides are TGTGCCAGCAGCTTAGGTGGCAGCGTAGGTGCTAACTATGGCTACACCTTC.

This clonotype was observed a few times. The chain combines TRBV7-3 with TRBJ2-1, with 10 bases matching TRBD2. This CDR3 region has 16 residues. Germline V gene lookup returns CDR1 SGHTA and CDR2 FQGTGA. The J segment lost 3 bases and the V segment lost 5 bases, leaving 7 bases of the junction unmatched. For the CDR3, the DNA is TGTGCCAGCAGCGCCTTGACTAGCGGGCACTACAATGAGCAGTTCTTC. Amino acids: CASSALTSGHYNEQFF.

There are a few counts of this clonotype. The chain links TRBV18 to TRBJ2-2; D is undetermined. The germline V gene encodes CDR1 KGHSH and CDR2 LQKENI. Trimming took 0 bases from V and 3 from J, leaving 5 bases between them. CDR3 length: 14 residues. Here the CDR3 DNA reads TGTGCCAGCTCACCACCAAAGGACACCGGGGAGCTGTTTTTT. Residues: CASSPPKDTGELFF.

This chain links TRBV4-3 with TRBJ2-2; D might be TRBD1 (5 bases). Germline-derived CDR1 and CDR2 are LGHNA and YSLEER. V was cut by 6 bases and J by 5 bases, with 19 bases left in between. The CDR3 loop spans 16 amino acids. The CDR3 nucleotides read TGCGCCAGCAGTTCGTACTTGGGGCGCGAAACCGGGGAGCTGTTTTTT. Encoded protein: CASSSYLGRETGELFF.

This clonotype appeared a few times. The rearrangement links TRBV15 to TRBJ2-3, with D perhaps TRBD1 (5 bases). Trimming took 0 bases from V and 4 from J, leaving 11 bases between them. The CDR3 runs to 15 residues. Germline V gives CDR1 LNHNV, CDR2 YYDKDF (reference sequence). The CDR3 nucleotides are TGTGCCACCAGCAGAGAAACGCAGGGCGCAGATACGCAGTATTTT. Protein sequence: CATSRETQGADTQYF.

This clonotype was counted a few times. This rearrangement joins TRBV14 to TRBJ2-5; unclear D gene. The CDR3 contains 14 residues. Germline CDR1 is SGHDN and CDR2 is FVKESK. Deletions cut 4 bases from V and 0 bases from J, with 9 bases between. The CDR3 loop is CASSRRSYQETQYF. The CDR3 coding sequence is TGTGCCAGCAGCCGCCGTTCGTACCAAGAGACCCAGTACTTC.

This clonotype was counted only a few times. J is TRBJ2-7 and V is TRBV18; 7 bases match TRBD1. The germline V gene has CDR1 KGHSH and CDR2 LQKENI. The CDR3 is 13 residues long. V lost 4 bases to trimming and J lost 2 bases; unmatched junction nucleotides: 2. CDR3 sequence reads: CASSQGTAYEQYV. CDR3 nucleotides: TGTGCCAGCTCACAAGGGACAGCCTACGAGCAGTACGTC.

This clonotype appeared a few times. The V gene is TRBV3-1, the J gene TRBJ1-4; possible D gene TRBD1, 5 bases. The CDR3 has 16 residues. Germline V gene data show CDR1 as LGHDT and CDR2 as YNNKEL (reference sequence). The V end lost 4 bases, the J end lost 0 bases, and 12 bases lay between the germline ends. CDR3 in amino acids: CASSRWDEATNEKLFF. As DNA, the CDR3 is TGTGCCAGCAGCCGATGGGACGAGGCAACTAATGAAAAACTGTTTTTT.

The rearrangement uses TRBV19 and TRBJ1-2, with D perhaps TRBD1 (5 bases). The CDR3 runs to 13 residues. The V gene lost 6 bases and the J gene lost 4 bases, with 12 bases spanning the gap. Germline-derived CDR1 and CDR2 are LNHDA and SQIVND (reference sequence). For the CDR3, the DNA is TGTGCCAGTAGCCGCAGGGATCCCTATGGCTACACCTTC. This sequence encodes CASSRRDPYGYTF.

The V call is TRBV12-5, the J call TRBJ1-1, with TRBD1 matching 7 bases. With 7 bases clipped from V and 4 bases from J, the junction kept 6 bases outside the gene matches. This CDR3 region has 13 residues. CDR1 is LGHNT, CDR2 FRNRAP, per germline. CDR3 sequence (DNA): TGTGCTAGTGCAATACAGGGGCCCACTGAAGCTTTCTTT. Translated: CASAIQGPTEAFF.

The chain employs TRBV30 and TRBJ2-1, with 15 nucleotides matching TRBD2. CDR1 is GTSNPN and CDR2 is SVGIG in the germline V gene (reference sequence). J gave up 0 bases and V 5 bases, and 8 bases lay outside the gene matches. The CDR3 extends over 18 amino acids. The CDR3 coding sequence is TGTGCCTGGGGTGGGACTAGCGGGGGGCCTAGCTCCTACAATGAGCAGTTCTTC. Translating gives CAWGGTSGGPSSYNEQFF.

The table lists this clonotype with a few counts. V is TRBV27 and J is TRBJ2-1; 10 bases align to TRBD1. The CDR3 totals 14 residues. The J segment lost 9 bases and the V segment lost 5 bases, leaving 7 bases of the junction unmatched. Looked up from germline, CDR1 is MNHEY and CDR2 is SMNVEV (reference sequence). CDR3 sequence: CASSRRQGASEQFF. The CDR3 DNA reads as TGTGCCAGCAGTCGCAGACAGGGGGCTAGTGAGCAGTTCTTC.